Below, 17 T cell receptor beta chains from the same sample are listed, as sequenced in a study of blood T cell repertoires in COVID-19. TCRdb's copy holds only in-frame clones and misses some; the assay was immunoSEQ multiplex PCR. Here the sample spans about 120,000 clones, over 75% being singletons. The sample was peripheral blood. The receptors shown here come from a woman aged 80 or over with acute or convalescent COVID-19.

In its sample, this clone was seen a few times. The rearrangement joins TRBV28 to TRBJ1-1, with D perhaps TRBD1 (5 bases). The V gene's germline CDR1 is MDHEN and CDR2 SYDVKM. This CDR3 has 13 residues. The ends were cut back, 6 bases at V and 11 bases at J, with 19 bases in the middle. The CDR3 DNA reads TGTGCCAGCAGCCTTAATGCGGGGGTGGGTGCTTTCTTT. Amino acids: CASSLNAGVGAFF.

In this sample, this clone turned up a few times. The chain is built from TRBV19 and TRBJ2-1; the match to TRBD2 covers 8 bases. The CDR3 runs to 16 residues. Germline CDR1 LNHDA, CDR2 SQIVND (reference sequence). V was clipped by 1 base and J by 9 bases; unmatched bases: 11. The CDR3 protein is CASSIVGTRPTGEQFF. The CDR3 coding sequence is TGTGCCAGTAGTATAGTAGGGACTAGACCGACAGGTGAGCAGTTCTTC. The full variable domain, its missing parts supplied by reference TRBV19 and TRBJ2-1, is DGGITQSPKYLFRKEGQNVTLSCEQNLNHDAMYWYRQDPGQGLRLIYYSQIVNDFQKGDIAEGYSVSREKKESFPLTVTSAQKNPTAFYLCASSIVGTRPTGEQFFGPGTRLTVL.

This chain links TRBV19 with TRBJ1-2, with D perhaps TRBD1 (6 bases). V was shortened by 6 bases and J by 10 bases, with 15 bases between the two germline ends. Germline loops: CDR1 LNHDA, CDR2 SQIVND (reference sequence). The CDR3 is made up of 12 amino acids. CDR3 amino acids: CASSRQAWDYTF. CDR3 bases: TGTGCCAGTAGCCGACAGGCCTGGGACTACACCTTC.

V is TRBV3-1 (or the pseudogene TRBV3-2) and J is TRBJ2-7; D possibly corresponds to TRBD1 (7 bases). The ends were cut back, 3 bases at V and 6 bases at J, with 12 bases in the middle. This CDR3 is 13 amino acids long. CDR1 and CDR2 from the germline V gene are LGHDT and YNNKEL (reference sequence). DNA of the CDR3: TGTGCCAGCAGCCAGTCAGGGGGGTCCGAGCAGTACGTC. Amino acids: CASSQSGGSEQYV.

The genes are TRBV14 and TRBJ1-1, with D perhaps TRBD1 (6 bases). This CDR3 has 15 amino acids. Trimming removed 4 bases from V and 3 bases from J, with 15 bases in between. The germline V gene has CDR1 SGHDN and CDR2 FVKESK. The CDR3 loop is CASSLYTGLYTEAFF. For the CDR3, the DNA is TGTGCCAGCAGCCTCTACACAGGGCTTTACACTGAAGCTTTCTTT.

This chain uses TRBV5-1 with TRBJ2-5; the match to TRBD1 covers 8 bases. Trimming at V came to 5 bases and at J to 2 bases, leaving 5 bases not matched to a gene. The CDR3 totals 14 residues. Germline CDR1 and CDR2: SGHRS and YFSETQ. This CDR3 is CASSGQGLQETQYF. DNA for the CDR3: TGCGCCAGCAGTGGACAGGGACTTCAAGAGACCCAGTACTTC.

The chain links TRBV18 to TRBJ1-1, with unresolved D. V gave up 6 bases and J gave up 3 bases, with 11 bases separating them. The germline V gene encodes CDR1 KGHSH and CDR2 LQKENI. This CDR3 spans 13 amino acids. The CDR3 is CASSQGGDTEAFF. CDR3 sequence (DNA): TGTGCCAGCTCCCAAGGAGGCGACACTGAAGCTTTCTTT. Together with reference TRBV18 and TRBJ1-1, the CDR3 gives the full variable domain: NAGVMQNPRHLVRRRGQEARLRCSPMKGHSHVYWYRQLPEEGLKFMVYLQKENIIDESGMPKERFSAEFPKEGPSILRIQQVVRGDSAAYFCASSQGGDTEAFFGQGTRLTVV.

V usage is TRBV6-6 and J usage is TRBJ1-2; D possibly corresponds to TRBD1 (5 bases). CDR1 and CDR2 (germline): MNHNY, SVGAGI (reference sequence). The germline V and J ends were trimmed by 6 bases and 7 bases, with 15 bases remaining between them. This CDR3 has 13 amino acids. For the CDR3, the DNA is TGTGCCAGCAGCACCCAGGGAATTGGTGGCTACACCTTC. This gives the protein CASSTQGIGGYTF.

This clone was observed a single time. This chain links TRBV11-1 with TRBJ1-6; the match to TRBD1 covers 7 bases. The germline gives CDR1 SGHAT, CDR2 FQDESV (reference sequence). The length of the CDR3 is 15 residues. J was trimmed by 7 bases and V by 5 bases; bases with no gene match: 8. The CDR3 region has the DNA TGTGCCAGCAGCGCAAGACAGGGCCTGAATTCACCCCTCCACTTT. Protein product: CASSARQGLNSPLHF.

The chain carries TRBV11-2 and TRBJ1-6; the D is unclear. The CDR3 is made up of 12 amino acids. The germline gives CDR1 SGHAT, CDR2 FQNNGV. V was shortened by 6 bases and J by 6 bases, with 6 bases between the two germline ends. The CDR3 spells CASSTVNSPLHF. The CDR3 coding sequence is TGTGCCAGCAGTACTGTTAATTCACCCCTCCACTTT.

This chain uses TRBV14 with TRBJ2-3, with no clear D. The V and J ends lost 4 bases and 3 bases respectively, with 11 bases between them. The length of the CDR3 is 14 residues. Germline V gives CDR1 SGHDN, CDR2 FVKESK. CDR3 nucleotide sequence: TGTGCCAGCAGCCCCGCGTACGAAACAGATACGCAGTATTTT. Translated, it gives CASSPAYETDTQYF.

V usage is TRBV9 and J usage is TRBJ2-3; TRBD2 agrees at 14 bases. The junction had 4 bases not matched to a gene; V was cut back by 3 bases and J by 1 base. This CDR3 is built from 17 residues. Looked up from germline, CDR1 is SGDLS and CDR2 is YYNGEE. The CDR3 spells CASSGEGLAGGTDTQYF. The CDR3 DNA reads as TGTGCCAGCAGCGGGGAGGGACTAGCGGGGGGCACAGATACGCAGTATTTT.

This clone was seen a few times. The chain uses TRBV7-2 and TRBJ1-3, with 8 nucleotides matching TRBD1. CDR3 length: 17 residues. V shed 1 base, J shed 0 bases, and the junction held 5 bases outside the gene matches. CDR1 and CDR2 from the germline V gene are SGHTA and FQGNSA. This CDR3 is CASSLDQGARSGNTIYF. The CDR3 region has the DNA TGTGCCAGCAGCTTAGACCAGGGGGCTCGCTCTGGAAACACCATATATTTT.

This chain uses TRBV4-3 with TRBJ2-3; no clear D. Germline-derived CDR1 and CDR2 are LGHNA and YSLEER. The V gene lost 4 bases and the J gene lost 3 bases, with 8 bases spanning the gap. The CDR3 is 13 residues long. The CDR3: CASSPVLTDTQYF. CDR3 sequence (DNA): TGCGCCAGCAGCCCCGTCCTGACAGATACGCAGTATTTT.

This chain uses TRBV5-3 with TRBJ2-3; TRBD2 agrees at 7 bases. TRBV5-3 is identified as an open reading frame with a role that is uncertain. V lost 4 bases and J lost 0; bases outside the gene matches: 14. The CDR3 totals 18 residues. Here the CDR3 DNA reads TGTGCCAGAAGCCCCGTTGGAGCGGGGCACTCTAGCACAGATACGCAGTATTTT. Amino acids: CARSPVGAGHSSTDTQYF.

The gene calls are TRBV4-1 and TRBJ1-6; D gene unclear. This CDR3 contains 13 residues. CDR1 is MGHRA and CDR2 is YSYEKL in the germline V gene. The ends were cut back, 2 bases at V and 7 bases at J, with 6 bases in the middle. The CDR3 protein is CASSQTVNSPLHF. The DNA of the CDR3 is TGCGCCAGCAGCCAAACAGTAAATTCACCCCTCCACTTT.

This clone occurred a few times. This chain joins TRBV5-1 and TRBJ1-4; 10 positions agree with TRBD1. Germline CDR1 and CDR2: SGHRS and YFSETQ. The CDR3 consists of 16 residues. Germline trimming cut 4 bases from V and 8 bases from J; bases unmatched to any gene: 11. CDR3 sequence reads: CASSQGRQGAGEKLFF. In DNA form, the CDR3 reads TGCGCCAGCAGCCAAGGAAGACAGGGGGCAGGCGAAAAACTGTTTTTT.